These 25 T cell receptor beta chains were sequenced from one sample in a study of cytomegalovirus exposure and HLA in healthy donors. Primers: 60 Vbeta forward and 13 Jbeta reverse. Sequencing was performed with immunoSEQ multiplex PCR; in TCRdb, only in-frame clones are kept and a portion is missing. In the table there are about 200,000 clones, roughly 78% of which are singletons. Sequenced input: PBMCs. The receptors derive from a young woman in good health and CMV-seropositive.

V usage is TRBV7-6 and J usage is TRBJ1-4; D not resolved. V was shortened by 1 base and J by 10 bases, with 10 bases between the two germline ends. This CDR3 has 13 residues. CDR1 is SGHVS and CDR2 is FNYEAQ in the germline V gene. The CDR3 bases are TGTGCCAGCAGCTTAGGCGGCCTCGCAAAACTGTTTTTT. Translated: CASSLGGLAKLFF.

The chain is built from TRBV15 and TRBJ2-1; tentative D call: TRBD2 (6 bases). CDR1 is LNHNV and CDR2 is YYDKDF in the germline V gene (reference sequence). V lost 1 base and J lost 10, with 14 bases in between. The CDR3 consists of 14 residues. The CDR3 sequence: CATSRAWDSVEQFF. The CDR3 region has the DNA TGTGCCACCAGCAGAGCCTGGGACTCCGTAGAGCAGTTCTTC.

The rearrangement uses TRBV11-2 and TRBJ1-1; D is uncertain. The V end was cut by 3 bases, the J end by 1 base, with 12 bases between. The germline V gene has CDR1 SGHAT and CDR2 FQNNGV. The CDR3 covers 15 residues. The CDR3 loop is CASSFIKRQNTEAFF. The CDR3 nucleotides are TGTGCCAGCAGCTTCATTAAGAGACAGAACACTGAAGCTTTCTTT.

V and J are TRBV7-9 and TRBJ2-7; 10 bases are shared with TRBD2. Germline assignment: CDR1 SEHNR and CDR2 FQNEAQ (reference sequence). The CDR3 covers 18 residues. The ends lost 5 bases at V and 4 bases at J; junction bases unmatched: 17. CDR3 DNA: TGTGCCAGCAGCGGGAGACTAGCGGGCCAACCTACCGCGTACGAGCAGTACTTC. It is translated as CASSGRLAGQPTAYEQYF.

The chain uses TRBV18 and TRBJ2-3; 10 bases are a match to TRBD2. Germline loops: CDR1 KGHSH, CDR2 LQKENI. V dropped 0 bases and J dropped 1; count of bases not matched to a gene: 4. The CDR3 is made up of 17 amino acids. The CDR3 protein is CASSPPGLAGGTDTQYF. The CDR3 DNA is TGTGCCAGCTCACCACCGGGTCTAGCGGGGGGCACAGATACGCAGTATTTT. Full variable domain (rest looked up from reference TRBV18 and TRBJ2-3): NAGVMQNPRHLVRRRGQEARLRCSPMKGHSHVYWYRQLPEEGLKFMVYLQKENIIDESGMPKERFSAEFPKEGPSILRIQQVVRGDSAAYFCASSPPGLAGGTDTQYFGPGTRLTVL.

The V call is TRBV11-3, the J call TRBJ2-3, with unresolved D. CDR1 is SGHNT, CDR2 YENEEA, per germline. V was cut by 5 bases and J by 5 bases, with 14 bases left in between. The CDR3 consists of 14 residues. The CDR3 DNA reads TGTGCCAGCAGCCCCGAATTACTCGGAGATACGCAGTATTTT. Amino acid sequence: CASSPELLGDTQYF.

This chain connects TRBV12-5 to TRBJ2-1; 10 bases agree with TRBD1. From germline, CDR1 is LGHNT and CDR2 FRNRAP. V shed 5 bases and J 9 bases; nucleotides not matched to a gene: 10. The CDR3 length is 15 residues. The CDR3 region has the DNA TGTGCTAGTGGTCCCCTGGACAGGGGGTACCCTGAGCAGTTCTTC. Translating it yields CASGPLDRGYPEQFF.

V usage is TRBV13 and J usage is TRBJ2-2; possibly TRBD1 for D (5 bases). This CDR3 comprises 17 residues. Trimming left V 0 bases short and J 1 base short, with 12 bases between. The germline CDR1 and CDR2 sequences are PRHDT and FYEKMQ (reference sequence). The CDR3 region has the DNA TGTGCCAGCAGCTTAGGCCTACGACAGATGAACACCGGGGAGCTGTTTTTT. Translating gives CASSLGLRQMNTGELFF.

The CDR3 region is CASSLFQGDTEAFF. The CDR3 DNA sequence: TGTGCCAGCAGTTTATTTCAGGGCGACACTGAAGCTTTCTTT. The gene calls are TRBV27 and TRBJ1-1, with D possibly TRBD1 on 5 matching bases. Germline CDR1 is MNHEY and CDR2 is SMNVEV (reference sequence). The CDR3 sequence is 14 residues long. Between the trimmed V and J ends, which lost 1 base and 3 bases, there was a span of 9 bases.

The V and J genes are TRBV5-4 and TRBJ2-1, with 7 nucleotides matching TRBD2. With 4 bases clipped from V and 3 bases from J, the junction kept 7 bases outside the gene matches. In germline, CDR1 is SGHNT, CDR2 YYREEE (reference sequence). The CDR3 runs 15 residues. The CDR3 DNA reads as TGTGCCAGCAGCCCCGCGAGCGGGGACTACAATGAGCAGTTCTTC. This gives the protein CASSPASGDYNEQFF.

This clone was counted only a few times. This chain connects TRBV6-5 to TRBJ2-1, with 7 bases fitting TRBD2. The V segment lost 5 bases and the J segment 8 bases; nucleotides outside the gene matches: 3. The length of the CDR3 is 12 residues. Germline lookup yields CDR1 MNHEY and CDR2 SVGAGI. CDR3 amino acids: CASSRTSDEQFF. CDR3 sequence (DNA): TGTGCCAGCAGTCGAACTAGCGATGAGCAGTTCTTC.

The gene calls are TRBV4-1 and TRBJ2-2, with D tentatively TRBD2 (6 bases). There are 18 residues in the CDR3. The V end lost 2 bases, the J end lost 3 bases, and 19 bases lay between the germline ends. Per germline, CDR1 MGHRA and CDR2 YSYEKL. CDR3 residues: CASSQLVPRDWHTGELFF. As DNA, the CDR3 is TGCGCCAGCAGCCAATTGGTACCAAGGGACTGGCACACCGGGGAGCTGTTTTTT.

The rearrangement uses TRBV10-3 and TRBJ2-1, with 9 bases identical to TRBD2. This CDR3 region has 16 residues. After removal of 6 bases from V and 6 bases from J, the junction contained 12 bases not matched to a gene. Germline V CDR1 and CDR2: ENHRY, SYGVKD. In nucleotides, the CDR3 is TGTGCCATCAGGCCAGCTAGCGGGAAAATTGGCAATGAGCAGTTCTTC. Its translation is CAIRPASGKIGNEQFF.

This clone was recorded a few times. The chain has TRBV7-2 and TRBJ1-3, with 7 bases matching TRBD1. The V gene's germline CDR1 is SGHTA and CDR2 FQGNSA. V lost 5 bases to trimming and J lost 4 bases; unmatched junction nucleotides: 14. The CDR3 is 17 residues long. CDR3 loop: CASSPWTGMKFGNTIYF. The DNA for the CDR3 is TGTGCCAGCAGCCCGTGGACAGGAATGAAATTCGGAAACACCATATATTTT.

The DNA of the CDR3 is TGTGCCAGCAGTTATCGGAACAGGGCCACTGAAGCTTTCTTT. The encoded protein is CASSYRNRATEAFF. The chain couples TRBV6-5 to TRBJ1-1; D is possibly TRBD1 (6 bases). This CDR3 is built from 14 residues. Per germline, CDR1 MNHEY and CDR2 SVGAGI. Trimming removed 3 bases at V and 4 bases at J, with 12 bases between.

V gene TRBV5-1 combines with J gene TRBJ2-7; D ambiguous. Looked up from germline, CDR1 is SGHRS and CDR2 is YFSETQ. Trimming took off 2 bases at V and 2 bases at J, with 14 bases between the two ends. This CDR3 contains 15 residues. The CDR3 DNA reads TGCGCCAGCAGCTTAGAGGTGCCCCTAACCTACGAGCAGTACTTC. Encoded protein: CASSLEVPLTYEQYF.

The genes are TRBV7-8 and TRBJ2-1; 10 bases line up with TRBD1. Germline V gene data show CDR1 as SGHVS and CDR2 as FQNEAQ. There are 17 residues in the CDR3. Trimming cost V 6 bases and J 4 bases; bases outside gene matches: 12. Here the CDR3 DNA reads TGTGCCAGCAGACCCAGGTGGTGGGACAGGGGTTACAATGAGCAGTTCTTC. It codes for CASRPRWWDRGYNEQFF.

V gene TRBV7-2 combines with J gene TRBJ2-7; 7 positions match TRBD2. CDR1 and CDR2 (germline): SGHTA, FQGNSA. This CDR3 has 15 amino acids. The V and J ends lost 5 bases and 1 base, in that order; junction bases with no gene match: 8. CDR3 in DNA: TGTGCCAGCAGCCGATCTAGCGGCCTATCCTACGAGCAGTACTTC. Its protein product is CASSRSSGLSYEQYF.

The chain joins TRBV19 to TRBJ2-3; 10 bases map to TRBD1. Looked up from germline, CDR1 is LNHDA and CDR2 is SQIVND (reference sequence). The CDR3 runs 16 residues. J was trimmed by 4 bases and V by 6 bases; bases with no gene match: 10. CDR3 loop: CASSPSLGQGSDTQYF. CDR3 nucleotides: TGTGCCAGTAGCCCGAGCTTGGGACAGGGGTCAGATACGCAGTATTTT.

With regard to this clone: The identical CDR3 is also encoded by other nucleotide sequences in the sample. The V and J genes are TRBV6-1 and TRBJ1-1; tentative D call: TRBD1 (6 bases). Germline-derived CDR1 and CDR2 are MNHNS and SASEGT. Trimming shortened V by 3 bases and J by 1 base, and 15 bases separated the two germline ends. CDR3 length equals 16 residues. The CDR3 DNA reads as TGTGCCAGCAGTGACCGACCGGGACACCGGAACACTGAAGCTTTCTTT. Translation gives CASSDRPGHRNTEAFF.

The J gene is TRBJ1-2, the V gene TRBV29-1; D is perhaps TRBD1 (6 bases). This CDR3 is 14 amino acids long. Per the germline V gene, CDR1 is SQVTM and CDR2 is ANQGSEA. V was trimmed by 3 bases and J by 1 base, leaving 12 bases between them. CDR3 amino acids: CSVEGSGDNYGYTF. DNA of the CDR3: TGCAGCGTTGAGGGCTCAGGGGATAACTATGGCTACACCTTC.

The V gene is TRBV5-5, the J gene TRBJ2-5; 7 bases align to TRBD1. Losses at the gene ends were 4 bases for V and 0 bases for J; bases not matched to a gene: 6. The germline V gene encodes CDR1 SGHKS and CDR2 YYEKEE (reference sequence). The CDR3 sequence is 15 residues long. DNA of the CDR3: TGTGCCAGCAGCACGACAGGGCCGTACCAAGAGACCCAGTACTTC. It is translated as CASSTTGPYQETQYF.

This rearrangement joins TRBV5-5 to TRBJ2-1, with 10 bases fitting TRBD1. Germline V CDR1 and CDR2: SGHKS, YYEKEE (reference sequence). Germline trimming cut 0 bases from V and 8 bases from J; bases unmatched to any gene: 14. The CDR3 spans 18 residues. CDR3 nucleotide sequence: TGTGCCAGCAGCTTGGGAAGCCACCCGGGACAGGGGAACTATGAGCAGTTCTTC. Its translation is CASSLGSHPGQGNYEQFF.

J is TRBJ1-1 and V is TRBV5-3; D remains unclear. TRBV5-3 is assigned to the ORF class and has an uncertain function. This CDR3 comprises 14 residues. With 0 bases removed from V and 2 bases from J, the gap between germline ends came to 8 bases. Written as DNA, the CDR3 is TGTGCCAGAAGCTTGGAACAACCCAACACTGAAGCTTTCTTT. Its translation is CARSLEQPNTEAFF.

This chain links TRBV6-5 with TRBJ2-1; 11 bases agree with TRBD2. The CDR3 is made up of 16 amino acids. With 0 bases clipped from V and 5 bases from J, the junction kept 3 bases outside the gene matches. Per the germline V gene, CDR1 is MNHEY and CDR2 is SVGAGI. CDR3 protein: CASSYSTSGAHNEQFF. Here the CDR3 DNA reads TGTGCCAGCAGTTACTCGACTAGCGGGGCCCACAATGAGCAGTTCTTC.